A selection of T cell receptor beta chains follows, all from one sample in a study of Graves' ophthalmopathy and Graves' hyperthyroidism. TCRdb itself ran the multiplex PCR reads through MiXCR, one entry per CDR3 protein. The sample shows around 400,000 distinct CDR3 sequences, more than 20% of them seen only once. Sample: peripheral blood. These receptors all stem from a woman between 18 and 30 years old with stable Graves' hyperthyroidism. Each CDR3 is given with its conserved first and last residue. Each record gives: D gene, clone size, V gene, J gene, CDR3 protein, CDR3 DNA. D genes are given only for firm matches. Where a row states a size, it is once, few, many or the class of an expanded clone; other rows omit it.

d_gene: TRBD2; abundance: few; v_gene: TRBV11-2; j_gene: TRBJ2-7; CDR3aa: CASSSTSGEQYF; CDR3nt: TGTGCCAGCAGTTCGACTAGCGGCGAGCAGTACTTC
d_gene: .; abundance: many; v_gene: TRBV5-1; j_gene: TRBJ1-5; CDR3aa: CASGDDYQPQHF; CDR3nt: TGCGCCAGCGGGGACGACTATCAGCCCCAGCATTTT
d_gene: .; abundance: .; v_gene: TRBV5-1; j_gene: TRBJ1-2; CDR3aa: CASSKERDYGYTF; CDR3nt: TGCGCCAGCAGCAAGGAGCGGGACTATGGCTACACCTTC
d_gene: TRBD1; abundance: many; v_gene: TRBV12-3/TRBV12-4; j_gene: TRBJ2-7; CDR3aa: CASSGGTGGYEQYF; CDR3nt: TGTGCCAGCAGTGGGGGGACAGGGGGCTACGAGCAGTACTTC
d_gene: .; abundance: many; v_gene: TRBV5-6; j_gene: TRBJ1-1; CDR3aa: CASSPPDRNTEAFF; CDR3nt: TGTGCCAGCAGCCCCCCTGACAGGAACACTGAAGCTTTCTTT
d_gene: TRBD1; abundance: many; v_gene: TRBV27; j_gene: TRBJ2-7; CDR3aa: CASGRQGVLYEQYF; CDR3nt: TGTGCCAGCGGAAGACAGGGGGTACTCTACGAGCAGTACTTC
d_gene: .; abundance: many; v_gene: TRBV14; j_gene: TRBJ2-7; CDR3aa: CASSQVTSYEQYF; CDR3nt: TGTGCCAGCAGCCAAGTTACATCCTACGAGCAGTACTTC
d_gene: .; abundance: few; v_gene: TRBV20-1; j_gene: TRBJ2-2; CDR3aa: CSAKGLKLVNTGELFF; CDR3nt: TGCAGTGCTAAGGGTCTTAAACTAGTAAACACCGGGGAGCTGTTTTTT
d_gene: .; abundance: few; v_gene: TRBV12-3/TRBV12-4; j_gene: TRBJ2-5; CDR3aa: CASSNGTVQETQYF; CDR3nt: TGTGCCAGCAGTAACGGGACGGTTCAAGAGACCCAGTACTTC
d_gene: TRBD2; abundance: .; v_gene: TRBV12-3/TRBV12-4; j_gene: TRBJ2-5; CDR3aa: CASSLSGLVGQYF; CDR3nt: TGTGCCAGCAGTTTATCGGGACTAGTGGGCCAGTACTTC
d_gene: .; abundance: .; v_gene: TRBV10-3; j_gene: TRBJ1-1; CDR3aa: CAIRRGQYTEAFF; CDR3nt: TGTGCCATCAGGAGGGGCCAATACACTGAAGCTTTCTTT
d_gene: .; abundance: many; v_gene: TRBV7-2; j_gene: TRBJ2-2; CDR3aa: CASSLSWVTGELFF; CDR3nt: TGTGCCAGCAGCTTGTCTTGGGTTACCGGGGAGCTGTTTTTT
d_gene: TRBD1; abundance: many; v_gene: TRBV20-1; j_gene: TRBJ1-1; CDR3aa: CSASQGAAYGNTEAFF; CDR3nt: TGCAGTGCTAGTCAGGGGGCGGCCTACGGGAACACTGAAGCTTTCTTT
d_gene: TRBD2; abundance: many; v_gene: TRBV28; j_gene: TRBJ2-7; CDR3aa: CASSLASGSIIYEQYF; CDR3nt: TGTGCCAGCAGTTTAGCTAGCGGGAGTATAATCTACGAGCAGTACTTC
d_gene: .; abundance: .; v_gene: TRBV7-8; j_gene: TRBJ1-1; CDR3aa: CASSLPSGIVTEAFF; CDR3nt: TGTGCCAGCAGCTTACCATCGGGGATAGTCACTGAAGCTTTCTTT
d_gene: .; abundance: .; v_gene: TRBV6-1; j_gene: TRBJ2-2; CDR3aa: CASRRLDRHTGELFF; CDR3nt: TGTGCCAGCAGAAGGTTGGACAGACACACCGGGGAGCTGTTTTTT
d_gene: .; abundance: many; v_gene: TRBV6-1; j_gene: TRBJ2-3; CDR3aa: CASTPMGDTQYF; CDR3nt: TGTGCCAGCACCCCGATGGGAGATACGCAGTATTTT
d_gene: TRBD2; abundance: many; v_gene: TRBV20-1; j_gene: TRBJ2-7; CDR3aa: CSARTSGRRREEQYF; CDR3nt: TGCAGTGCCCGGACTAGCGGGAGGCGACGGGAAGAGCAGTACTTC
d_gene: .; abundance: few; v_gene: TRBV20-1; j_gene: TRBJ1-6; CDR3aa: CSARGMGNSHLHF; CDR3nt: TGCAGTGCTAGGGGGATGGGCAATTCACACCTCCACTTT
d_gene: TRBD1; abundance: many; v_gene: TRBV6-5; j_gene: TRBJ1-2; CDR3aa: CASSSTGEYGYTF; CDR3nt: TGTGCCAGCAGTTCAACAGGGGAGTATGGCTACACCTTC
d_gene: .; abundance: many; v_gene: TRBV15; j_gene: TRBJ1-1; CDR3aa: CAASRDAREGTEAFF; CDR3nt: TGTGCCGCCAGCAGAGATGCCAGGGAGGGCACTGAAGCTTTCTTT
d_gene: .; abundance: many; v_gene: TRBV30; j_gene: TRBJ1-1; CDR3aa: CAWRPPARGHVEAFF; CDR3nt: TGTGCCTGGAGGCCACCCGCTCGAGGGCACGTTGAAGCTTTCTTT
d_gene: TRBD1; abundance: many; v_gene: TRBV7-8; j_gene: TRBJ2-7; CDR3aa: CASSPYGQGCEQYF; CDR3nt: TGTGCCAGCAGCCCCTATGGACAGGGGTGCGAGCAGTACTTC
d_gene: .; abundance: .; v_gene: TRBV6-1; j_gene: TRBJ2-7; CDR3aa: CASRQMDFGTYEQYF; CDR3nt: TGTGCCAGCAGGCAGATGGACTTCGGAACCTACGAGCAGTACTTC
d_gene: TRBD1; abundance: many; v_gene: TRBV20-1; j_gene: TRBJ2-4; CDR3aa: CSARPGQGPRGAKNIQYF; CDR3nt: TGCAGTGCTAGACCAGGACAGGGTCCAAGAGGAGCCAAAAACATTCAGTACTTC
d_gene: TRBD1; abundance: many; v_gene: TRBV27; j_gene: TRBJ1-2; CDR3aa: CASSLDRAGNYGYTF; CDR3nt: TGTGCCAGCAGTTTAGACAGGGCGGGTAACTATGGCTACACCTTC
d_gene: .; abundance: .; v_gene: TRBV7-2; j_gene: TRBJ2-5; CDR3aa: CASSTGDTRGETQYF; CDR3nt: TGTGCCAGCAGCACCGGGGACACAAGGGGCGAGACCCAGTACTTC
d_gene: TRBD1; abundance: few; v_gene: TRBV3-1; j_gene: TRBJ1-2; CDR3aa: CASSQRLRGNYGYTF; CDR3nt: TGTGCCAGCAGCCAACGCCTCAGGGGGAACTATGGCTACACCTTC
d_gene: TRBD1; abundance: many; v_gene: TRBV30; j_gene: TRBJ1-6; CDR3aa: CAWTGGYNSPLHF; CDR3nt: TGTGCCTGGACAGGGGGATATAATTCACCCCTCCACTTT
d_gene: .; abundance: many; v_gene: TRBV29-1; j_gene: TRBJ1-1; CDR3aa: CSVESIATITKGAEAFF; CDR3nt: TGCAGCGTTGAAAGCATCGCAACAATAACAAAAGGGGCTGAAGCTTTCTTT
d_gene: TRBD1; abundance: many; v_gene: TRBV20-1; j_gene: TRBJ2-7; CDR3aa: CSANTGVVNYEQYF; CDR3nt: TGCAGTGCTAACACAGGGGTAGTGAACTACGAGCAGTACTTC
d_gene: TRBD1; abundance: .; v_gene: TRBV6-1; j_gene: TRBJ1-2; CDR3aa: CASRGPDRDYGYTF; CDR3nt: TGTGCCAGCAGAGGCCCCGACAGGGACTATGGCTACACCTTC
d_gene: .; abundance: many; v_gene: TRBV27; j_gene: TRBJ2-7; CDR3aa: CASSLVEGLEQYF; CDR3nt: TGTGCCAGCAGTTTAGTAGAGGGCCTCGAGCAGTACTTC
d_gene: .; abundance: .; v_gene: TRBV6-5; j_gene: TRBJ1-1; CDR3aa: CASSYEGVEAFF; CDR3nt: TGTGCCAGCAGTTACGAGGGTGTTGAAGCTTTCTTT
d_gene: .; abundance: .; v_gene: TRBV28; j_gene: TRBJ2-7; CDR3aa: CASSWGGTYEQYF; CDR3nt: TGTGCCAGCAGTTGGGGCGGTACCTACGAGCAGTACTTC
d_gene: .; abundance: .; v_gene: TRBV11-2; j_gene: TRBJ2-7; CDR3aa: CASSSRLISYEQYF; CDR3nt: TGTGCCAGCAGCTCGCGACTGATCTCCTACGAGCAGTACTTC
d_gene: .; abundance: many; v_gene: TRBV20-1; j_gene: TRBJ1-5; CDR3aa: CSAPIGFSQPQHF; CDR3nt: TGCAGTGCTCCTATTGGATTTTCTCAGCCCCAGCATTTT
d_gene: .; abundance: few; v_gene: TRBV12-3/TRBV12-4; j_gene: TRBJ2-5; CDR3aa: CASSLRQGGVGETQYF; CDR3nt: TGTGCCAGCAGTCTACGACAAGGAGGGGTAGGAGAGACCCAGTACTTC
d_gene: .; abundance: many; v_gene: TRBV2; j_gene: TRBJ2-7; CDR3aa: CASSGQFISYEQYF; CDR3nt: TGTGCCAGCAGTGGACAGTTTATCTCCTACGAGCAGTACTTC
d_gene: .; abundance: .; v_gene: TRBV13; j_gene: TRBJ2-2; CDR3aa: CASRAGTANTGELFF; CDR3nt: TGTGCCAGCAGAGCCGGGACCGCGAACACCGGGGAGCTGTTTTTT